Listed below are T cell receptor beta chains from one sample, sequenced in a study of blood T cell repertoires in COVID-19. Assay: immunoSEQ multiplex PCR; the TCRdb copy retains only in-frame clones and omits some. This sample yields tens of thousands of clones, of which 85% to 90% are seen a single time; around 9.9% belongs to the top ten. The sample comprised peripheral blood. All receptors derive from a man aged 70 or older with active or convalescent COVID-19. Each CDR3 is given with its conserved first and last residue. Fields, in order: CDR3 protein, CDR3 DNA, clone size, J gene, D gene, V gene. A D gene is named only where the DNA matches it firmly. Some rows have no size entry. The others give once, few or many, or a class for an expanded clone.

CDR3: CSVEWPNYGYTF; DNA: TGCAGCGTTGAATGGCCTAACTATGGCTACACCTTC; size: .; J: TRBJ1-2; D: .; V: TRBV29-1
CDR3: CATSDWTGGRYEQYF; DNA: TGTGCCACCAGTGACTGGACAGGGGGCCGCTACGAGCAGTACTTC; size: .; J: TRBJ2-7; D: TRBD1; V: TRBV24-1
CDR3: CASSLGGQGYNSPLHF; DNA: TGTGCCAGCAGCTTGGGGGGACAGGGATATAATTCACCCCTCCACTTT; size: .; J: TRBJ1-6; D: TRBD1; V: TRBV5-4
CDR3: CSALGQGVSGNTIYF; DNA: TGCAGCGCCCTGGGACAGGGTGTCTCCGGAAACACCATATATTTT; size: .; J: TRBJ1-3; D: TRBD1; V: TRBV29-1
CDR3: CASRAGSGGGEKLFF; DNA: TGTGCCAGCAGGGCCGGATCAGGGGGAGGTGAAAAACTGTTTTTT; size: .; J: TRBJ1-4; D: TRBD1; V: TRBV6-5
CDR3: CASSLVWGTGGHEQYF; DNA: TGTGCCAGCAGCTTGGTTTGGGGGACAGGGGGTCACGAGCAGTACTTC; size: few; J: TRBJ2-7; D: TRBD1; V: TRBV5-6
CDR3: CASSVRGTYNEQFF; DNA: TGTGCCAGCAGCGTCAGGGGGACATACAATGAGCAGTTCTTC; size: .; J: TRBJ2-1; D: TRBD1; V: TRBV9
CDR3: CASSFGTSGSEQFF; DNA: TGTGCCAGCAGCTTCGGGACTAGCGGTAGTGAGCAGTTCTTC; size: .; J: TRBJ2-1; D: TRBD2; V: TRBV7-2
CDR3: CASSEAIAGGGDTQYF; DNA: TGTGCCAGCAGTGAAGCGATAGCGGGAGGGGGGGATACGCAGTATTTT; size: .; J: TRBJ2-3; D: TRBD2; V: TRBV6-1
CDR3: CASGLGTSVNNEQFF; DNA: TGTGCTAGTGGTTTGGGGACATCAGTAAACAATGAGCAGTTCTTC; size: .; J: TRBJ2-1; D: .; V: TRBV12-5
CDR3: CASSPGLAGGTIQETQYF; DNA: TGTGCCAGCTCACCCGGACTAGCGGGAGGCACTATCCAAGAGACCCAGTACTTC; size: .; J: TRBJ2-5; D: TRBD2; V: TRBV18
CDR3: CASSLAAGQNQPQHF; DNA: TGCGCCAGCAGCTTGGCGGCAGGACAAAATCAGCCCCAGCATTTT; size: once; J: TRBJ1-5; D: .; V: TRBV5-1
CDR3: CASRTPGTGSYEQYF; DNA: TGTGCCAGCAGGACCCCCGGGACAGGGTCCTACGAGCAGTACTTC; size: .; J: TRBJ2-7; D: TRBD1; V: TRBV28
CDR3: CATSDQRQFGNEQFF; DNA: TGTGCCACCAGTGATCAAAGACAGTTTGGAAATGAGCAGTTCTTC; size: once; J: TRBJ2-1; D: .; V: TRBV24-1
CDR3: CASRPREGPYGYTF; DNA: TGTGCCAGCAGACCCAGGGAGGGGCCCTATGGCTACACCTTC; size: .; J: TRBJ1-2; D: .; V: TRBV7-9
CDR3: CASSLRGTTREAQHF; DNA: TGTGCCAGCTCTCTCCGGGGGACGACCAGGGAGGCCCAGCATTTT; size: .; J: TRBJ1-5; D: .; V: TRBV18
CDR3: CASSARGKAGGSSRLGGYTF; DNA: TGTGCCAGCAGCGCCCGCGGAAAGGCAGGGGGCTCATCGAGACTTGGAGGCTACACCTTC; size: .; J: TRBJ1-2; D: .; V: TRBV21-1
CDR3: CATNDRPGVYGYTF; DNA: TGTGCCACGAATGACCGGCCAGGGGTCTATGGCTACACCTTC; size: .; J: TRBJ1-2; D: .; V: TRBV28
CDR3: CASSLAVLAGGPYEQYF; DNA: TGTGCCAGCAGCTTAGCGGTACTAGCGGGAGGGCCTTACGAGCAGTACTTC; size: many; J: TRBJ2-7; D: TRBD2; V: TRBV7-9
CDR3: CASSGVTGNSGNTIYF; DNA: TGTGCCAGCAGCGGCGTAACAGGGAACTCTGGAAACACCATATATTTT; size: once; J: TRBJ1-3; D: .; V: TRBV5-5
CDR3: CASSYTSNRQETQYF; DNA: TGTGCCAGCAGTTATACAAGCAACAGACAAGAGACCCAGTACTTC; size: .; J: TRBJ2-5; D: .; V: TRBV27
CDR3: CASSIGTAYEQYF; DNA: TGTGCCAGCAGCATAGGGACAGCCTACGAGCAGTACTTC; size: .; J: TRBJ2-7; D: TRBD1; V: TRBV7-6